This TCR beta chain was recorded in a study of blood T cell repertoires in COVID-19. At the level of the study: Collection of acute and convalescent COVID-19 samples took place in the United States, Italy and Spain. PBMCs, B-cell-depleted T cells, or T cells were the source of the cDNA or gDNA that made up the material.

Per germline, CDR1 SGHNT and CDR2 YENEEA. The CDR3 is made up of 13 amino acids. V shed 4 bases and J shed 3 bases, with 9 bases lying between them. Original processing notes: Nucleated cell number was recorded as an estimate derived from reference gene primer amplification. TCRdb keeps only in-frame clones here, not all; method: immunoSEQ multiplex PCR. Clone size and the V and J calls come from that table; the DNA yielded D and trimming. The profile shows about 59,000 clones, 75% to 85% of them singletons. This rearrangement joins TRBV11-3 to TRBJ1-2; maybe TRBD1 (6 bases). Material: peripheral blood. The receptor's source is a human donor in a cohort sampled during active COVID-19. CDR3: CASSSRQDYGYTF. As DNA, the CDR3 is TGTGCCAGCAGCTCCAGACAGGACTATGGCTACACCTTC.